The T cell receptor beta chain under discussion was sequenced for a study of T cells in pancreatic ductal adenocarcinoma. The study, taken as a whole, reports: Blood had more productive templates and about 8-fold more unique clonotypes than tumor. Blood clonality (roughly 0.07) did not differ significantly from tumor (about 0.112). This surgical cohort overrepresents the minority presenting with early-stage disease. Tumor-versus-blood clonality comparisons may be biased toward lower tumor diversity.

Profiled with immunoSEQ multiplex PCR; TCRdb holds only in-frame clones, not every one. The sample holds roughly 100,000 clones, 90% to 95% seen once. As regards this clone: Its antigen is not identified.

This CDR3 is built from 15 residues. The V segment lost 5 bases and the J segment 7 bases; nucleotides outside the gene matches: 13. CDR1 and CDR2 from the germline V gene are SGDLS and YYNGEE. Selected pancreatic ductal adenocarcinoma patients had undergone surgery without neoadjuvant therapy. The sequencing input was PBMCs. The chain is built from TRBV9 and TRBJ2-5; 8 bases are shared with TRBD2. The receptor comes from a human donor with pancreatic ductal adenocarcinoma. CDR3 residues: CASSSPQGTSATQYF. The CDR3 DNA reads as TGTGCCAGCAGTTCTCCCCAAGGGACTAGTGCGACCCAGTACTTC.